The source of this T cell receptor (beta chain) is a study of T cell responses to AZD1222 COVID-19 vaccine. Background on the study: The study pooled second doses at about 4 or about 12 weeks.

General study findings and limits: Baseline seropositivity characterized only a handful of AZD1222 recipients. Among the donors, most were white British and more were female, and clonal diversity was possibly underestimated. The study sampled repertoires only after the peak T cell response.

As to this clone: The antigen remains unidentified.

Clones were sequenced by immunoSEQ multiplex PCR, and TCRdb holds only the in-frame ones, with some missing. Among around 91,000 clones, over 75% were seen once, and the ten largest hold 15% to 20%. This TCR derives from an adult in good health. The sequences come from peripheral blood, collected on day 0 of AZD1222 vaccination.

The CDR3 coding sequence is TGTGCCAGCAGCCAAGATCGGACGGGAGAAGGGACAGATACGCAGTATTTT. It codes for CASSQDRTGEGTDTQYF. This chain connects TRBV4-2 to TRBJ2-3, with TRBD2 as a possible D gene (6 bases). Germline values: CDR1 LGHNA, CDR2 YNFKEQ. With 0 bases removed from V and 3 bases from J, the gap between germline ends came to 16 bases. CDR3 size: 17 residues.